This T cell receptor beta chain was obtained from a study of beta chain features in type 1 diabetes. As for the study in general: The patients were much like the healthy donors in age, gender and cell yields.

Of the isolated RNA, all was reverse transcribed, and so the sequenced material was expressed TCRB transcripts. Using immunoSEQ multiplex PCR, the repertoire was profiled, and TCRdb retains in-frame clones only, with some absent. Among around 300,000 clones, approximately 16% were seen once, and the ten largest hold 0.015% to 0.017%. CDR3 length: 14 amino acids. The J segment lost 8 bases and the V segment lost 5 bases, leaving 8 bases of the junction unmatched. Per the germline V gene, CDR1 is SEHNR and CDR2 is FQNEAQ (reference sequence). Study results and limitations: The question of HLA type influencing TCRB rearrangement was one that remained unresolved here. There was a moderate but significant shortening of TCRB CDR3s in all four CD4+ subsets of Type 1 diabetes patients.

As for this clone: Its target is unknown.

The clonotype was recovered from a man between 18 and 29 years old with type 1 diabetes. Sequencing was performed on naive CD4+ T cells from blood. The rearrangement links TRBV7-9 to TRBJ1-4; TRBD1 aligns across 7 bases. The CDR3 spells CASSARTGVEKLFF. CDR3 in DNA: TGTGCCAGCAGCGCCCGAACAGGGGTGGAAAAACTGTTTTTT.